One sample yielded the 14 T cell receptor beta chains listed below, sequenced in a study of identical twins. Each CDR3 protein is one row after TCRdb ran MiXCR on the 5' RACE reads. The table records around 480,000 distinct CDR3 sequences, approximately 15% of them present only once. This same sample was also part of a study on yellow fever vaccine responses in identical twins.

Sequenced material: CD4+ T cells sorted from blood. These receptors all stem from a woman between 18 and 30 years old in good health.

The chain combines TRBV11-2 with TRBJ2-7; no clear D. There are 13 residues in the CDR3. Trimming took 2 bases from V and 3 from J, leaving 8 bases between them. Germline CDR1 SGHAT, CDR2 FQNNGV. In DNA, the CDR3 is TGTGCCAGCAGCTTAATCGGCTTCTACGAGCAGTACTTC. Protein: CASSLIGFYEQYF.

This clonotype has more than one count but fewer than ten. The chain is built from TRBV10-3 and TRBJ1-1; D remains unclear. Germline CDR1 ENHRY, CDR2 SYGVKD. Trimming left V 5 bases short and J 4 bases short, with 8 bases between. The CDR3 covers 12 residues. CDR3 coding DNA: TGTGCCATCAGTAAGGAAGGCACTGAAGCTTTCTTT. Translating it yields CAISKEGTEAFF.

The CDR3 is CASAFTSSYEQYF. DNA for the CDR3: TGTGCCAGCGCTTTTACTAGTTCCTACGAGCAGTACTTC. The gene calls are TRBV18 and TRBJ2-7, with D tentatively TRBD2 (5 bases). Trimming took 8 bases from V and 1 from J, leaving 12 bases between them. The CDR3 length is 13 residues. From germline, CDR1 is KGHSH and CDR2 LQKENI.

The table lists this clonotype with a count of one. The CDR3 DNA reads as TGTGCCTGGAGTCGGCGGCCAGATACGCAGTATTTT. Its protein product is CAWSRRPDTQYF. The V call is TRBV30, the J call TRBJ2-3; D gene unclear. The germline V gene has CDR1 GTSNPN and CDR2 SVGIG (reference sequence). The CDR3 runs 12 residues. V was shortened by 2 bases and J by 4 bases, with 7 bases between the two germline ends.

This chain uses TRBV29-1 with TRBJ2-3, with TRBD2 matching over 11 bases. The V segment lost 6 bases and the J segment 3 bases; nucleotides outside the gene matches: 8. This CDR3 comprises 15 residues. The germline CDR1 and CDR2 sequences are SQVTM and ANQGSEA. This CDR3 is CSVYLAGGSTDTQYF. The CDR3 DNA follows: TGCAGCGTGTACCTAGCGGGGGGCTCAACAGATACGCAGTATTTT.

This clonotype was observed a few times. This chain's CDR3 is CASSPGTVWTDTQYF. CDR3 bases: TGCGCCAGCAGCCCTGGGACAGTATGGACAGATACGCAGTATTTT. The gene calls are TRBV5-1 and TRBJ2-3, with 7 nucleotides matching TRBD1. The germline V gene has CDR1 SGHRS and CDR2 YFSETQ. The CDR3 contains 15 residues. V shed 4 bases, J shed 3 bases, and the junction held 8 bases outside the gene matches.

This clonotype was detected only a few times. The chain links TRBV3-1 to TRBJ2-1; 11 bases agree with TRBD2. Germline loops: CDR1 LGHDT, CDR2 YNNKEL (reference sequence). Losses at the gene ends were 4 bases for V and 5 bases for J; bases not matched to a gene: 4. CDR3 size: 15 residues. In nucleotides, the CDR3 is TGTGCCAGCAGCCGAGGACTAGCGGGCCACAATGAGCAGTTCTTC. It translates to CASSRGLAGHNEQFF.

CDR3 residues: CATLPSSYNEQFF. The CDR3 bases are TGTGCCACCCTACCCAGCTCCTACAATGAGCAGTTCTTC. The chain has TRBV12-3 or TRBV12-4 and TRBJ2-1; D remains unclear. This CDR3 spans 13 amino acids. V lost 10 bases and J lost 0, with 10 bases in between.

This clonotype was counted a few times. The chain is built from TRBV3-1 and TRBJ2-3; 15 positions agree with TRBD2. Germline CDR1 LGHDT, CDR2 YNNKEL (reference sequence). V trimming: 2 bases; J trimming: 5 bases; junction bases outside the gene matches: 8. The CDR3 runs to 18 residues. The CDR3 protein is CASSQQVPGLAGGDTQYF. For the CDR3, the DNA is TGTGCCAGCAGCCAACAGGTCCCGGGACTAGCGGGAGGAGATACGCAGTATTTT.

This clonotype was counted a few times. The gene calls are TRBV4-1 and TRBJ2-1; 11 bases map to TRBD1. Germline loops: CDR1 MGHRA, CDR2 YSYEKL. Trimming at V came to 0 bases and at J to 2 bases, leaving 3 bases not matched to a gene. The CDR3 length is 17 residues. CDR3 residues: CASSQDEGQGAYNEQFF. CDR3 DNA: TGCGCCAGCAGCCAAGATGAGGGACAGGGGGCCTACAATGAGCAGTTCTTC.

This clonotype has a handful of counts. The chain has TRBV11-2 and TRBJ2-3; no firm D call. Trimming cost V 3 bases and J 2 bases, with 15 bases left between them. CDR1 SGHAT and CDR2 FQNNGV come from the germline V gene. The CDR3 contains 16 residues. DNA of the CDR3: TGTGCCAGCAGCTTGAGTGGTAGTCACTACACAGATACGCAGTATTTT. It encodes CASSLSGSHYTDTQYF. Full variable domain (remainder filled in from reference TRBV11-2 and TRBJ2-3): EAGVAQSPRYKIIEKRQSVAFWCNPISGHATLYWYQQILGQGPKLLIQFQNNGVVDDSQLPKDRFSAERLKGVDSTLKIQPAKLEDSAVYLCASSLSGSHYTDTQYFGPGTRLTVL.

The genes are TRBV3-1 and TRBJ2-7; D is unresolved. The length of the CDR3 is 12 residues. V was cut by 3 bases and J by 3 bases, with 6 bases left in between. The germline gives CDR1 LGHDT, CDR2 YNNKEL (reference sequence). Here the CDR3 reads CASSHFGYEQYF. The CDR3 DNA follows: TGTGCCAGCAGCCATTTTGGCTACGAGCAGTACTTC.

This clonotype was found a few times. The CDR3 sequence is CASSLLGTTEETQYF. CDR3 DNA: TGTGCCAGCAGTTTATTAGGGACGACGGAGGAGACCCAGTACTTC. This chain links TRBV27 with TRBJ2-5, with D perhaps being TRBD1 or TRBD2 (5 bases each). Between the trimmed V and J ends, which lost 1 base and 5 bases, there was a span of 14 bases. The CDR3 runs 15 residues. Germline V gene sequence: CDR1 MNHEY, CDR2 SMNVEV (reference sequence).

The chain combines TRBV5-1 with TRBJ2-7; TRBD2 agrees at 7 bases. Germline V lookup: CDR1 SGHRS, CDR2 YFSETQ. CDR3 size: 15 residues. V shed 0 bases, J shed 0 bases, and the junction held 3 bases outside the gene matches. Here the CDR3 reads CASSLGGGNSYEQYF. The CDR3 DNA follows: TGCGCCAGCAGCTTGGGGGGAGGGAACTCCTACGAGCAGTACTTC.